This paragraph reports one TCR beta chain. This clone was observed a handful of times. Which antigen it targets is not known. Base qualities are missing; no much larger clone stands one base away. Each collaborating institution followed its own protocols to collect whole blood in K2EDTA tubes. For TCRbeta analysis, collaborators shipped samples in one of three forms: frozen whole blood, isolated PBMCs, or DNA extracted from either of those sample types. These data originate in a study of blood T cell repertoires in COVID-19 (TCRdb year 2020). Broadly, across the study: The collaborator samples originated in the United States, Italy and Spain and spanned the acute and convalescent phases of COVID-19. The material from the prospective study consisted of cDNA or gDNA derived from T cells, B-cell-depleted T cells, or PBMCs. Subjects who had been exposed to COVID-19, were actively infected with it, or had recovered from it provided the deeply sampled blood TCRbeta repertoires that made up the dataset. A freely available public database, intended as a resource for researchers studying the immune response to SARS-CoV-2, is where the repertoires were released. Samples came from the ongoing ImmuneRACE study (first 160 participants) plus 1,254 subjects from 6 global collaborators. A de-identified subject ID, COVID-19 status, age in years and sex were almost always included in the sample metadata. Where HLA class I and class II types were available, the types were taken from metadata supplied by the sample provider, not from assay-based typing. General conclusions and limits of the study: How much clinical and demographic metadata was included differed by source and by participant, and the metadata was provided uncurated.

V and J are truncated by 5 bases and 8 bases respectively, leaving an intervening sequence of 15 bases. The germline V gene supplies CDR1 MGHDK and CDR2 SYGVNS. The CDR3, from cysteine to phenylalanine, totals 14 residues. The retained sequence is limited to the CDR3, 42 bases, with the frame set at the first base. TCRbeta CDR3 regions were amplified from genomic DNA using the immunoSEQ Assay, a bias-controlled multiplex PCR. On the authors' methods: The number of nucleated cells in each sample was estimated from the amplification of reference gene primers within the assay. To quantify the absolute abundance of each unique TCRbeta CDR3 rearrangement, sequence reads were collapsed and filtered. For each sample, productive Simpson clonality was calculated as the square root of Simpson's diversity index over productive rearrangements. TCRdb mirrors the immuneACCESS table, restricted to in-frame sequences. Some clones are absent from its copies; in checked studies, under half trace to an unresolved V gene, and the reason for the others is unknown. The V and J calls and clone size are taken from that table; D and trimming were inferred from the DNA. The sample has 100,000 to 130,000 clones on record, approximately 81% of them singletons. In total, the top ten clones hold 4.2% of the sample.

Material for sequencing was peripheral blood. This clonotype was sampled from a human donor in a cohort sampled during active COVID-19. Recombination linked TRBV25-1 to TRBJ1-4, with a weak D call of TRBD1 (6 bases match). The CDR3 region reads CASSPGGAGEKLFF. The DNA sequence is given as TGTGCCAGCAGTCCGGGGGGGGCTGGGGAAAAACTGTTTTTT. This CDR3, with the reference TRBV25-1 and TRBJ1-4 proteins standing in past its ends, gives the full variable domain EADIYQTPRYLVIGTGKKITLECSQTMGHDKMYWYQQDPGMELHLIHYSYGVNSTEKGDLSSESTVSRIRTEHFPLTLESARPSHTSQYLCASSPGGAGEKLFFGSGTQLSVL.